This TCR beta chain was identified during a study of shared clonotypes between healthy human individuals. Study-level points and caveats: Clonotype sharing among the donors was expected to vary with sequencing depth.

This CDR3 is built from 15 residues. Germline CDR1 SEHNR, CDR2 FQNEAQ (reference sequence). V gave up 3 bases and J gave up 7 bases; unmatched junction bases: 7. In regard to this clone: Its antigen is undetermined.

An assay was performed, and its level was deep. It was around 300 ng DNA, 25,000 to 35,000 T cell genomes, that went into each replicate PCR of unsorted PBMC. TCRdb's table, derived via immunoSEQ multiplex PCR, lists solely in-frame clones and lacks some. The top ten hold around 12% of the sample, which has fewer than 700,000 clones, about 80% seen once. This TCR derives from a woman in her thirties or forties in good health. Some clones in this sample may be carry-over from other donors' samples. This chain joins TRBV7-9 and TRBJ2-2, with 8 bases matching TRBD1. The sequencing sample was made of PBMCs. CDR3: CASSFGQGLGGELFF. The CDR3 DNA is TGTGCCAGCAGCTTCGGACAGGGCCTTGGCGGGGAGCTGTTTTTT.